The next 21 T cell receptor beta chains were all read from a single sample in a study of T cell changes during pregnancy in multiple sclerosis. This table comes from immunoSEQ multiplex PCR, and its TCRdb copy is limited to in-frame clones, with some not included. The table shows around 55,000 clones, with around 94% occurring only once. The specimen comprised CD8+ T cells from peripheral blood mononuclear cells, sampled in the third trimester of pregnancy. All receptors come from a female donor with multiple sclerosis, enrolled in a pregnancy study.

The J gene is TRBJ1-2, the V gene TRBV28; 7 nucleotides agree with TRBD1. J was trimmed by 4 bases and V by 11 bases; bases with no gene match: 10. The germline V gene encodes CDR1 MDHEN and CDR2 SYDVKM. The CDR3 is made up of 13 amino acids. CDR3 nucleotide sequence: TGTGCCGGCAAAACAGGGGCCCTCTATGGCTACACCTTC. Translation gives CAGKTGALYGYTF.

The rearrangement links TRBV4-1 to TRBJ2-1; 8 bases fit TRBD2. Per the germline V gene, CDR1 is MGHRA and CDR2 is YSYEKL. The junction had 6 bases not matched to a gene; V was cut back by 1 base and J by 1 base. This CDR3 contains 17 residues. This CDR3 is CASSQGIAGQSYNEQFF. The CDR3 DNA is TGCGCCAGCAGCCAAGGAATAGCGGGGCAGTCCTACAATGAGCAGTTCTTC.

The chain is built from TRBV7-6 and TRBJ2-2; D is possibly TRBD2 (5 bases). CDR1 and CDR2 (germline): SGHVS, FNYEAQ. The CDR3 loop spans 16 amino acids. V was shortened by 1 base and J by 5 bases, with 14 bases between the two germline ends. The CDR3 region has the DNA TGTGCCAGCAGCTTAGAGGCGGGCAGTGGGACCGGGGAGCTGTTTTTT. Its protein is CASSLEAGSGTGELFF.

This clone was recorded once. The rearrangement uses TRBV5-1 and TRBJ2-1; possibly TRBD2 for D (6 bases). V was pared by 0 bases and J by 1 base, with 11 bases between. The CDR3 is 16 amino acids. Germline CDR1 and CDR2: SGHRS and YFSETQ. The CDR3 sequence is CASSLGHRGSYNEQFF. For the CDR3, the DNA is TGCGCCAGCAGCTTGGGACACCGGGGGTCCTACAATGAGCAGTTCTTC.

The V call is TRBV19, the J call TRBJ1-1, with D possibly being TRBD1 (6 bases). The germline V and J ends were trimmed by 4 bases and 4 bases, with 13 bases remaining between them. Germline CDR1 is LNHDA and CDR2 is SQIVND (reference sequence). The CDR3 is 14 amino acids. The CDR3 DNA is TGTGCCAGTAGTACAACAGGGATTGTCACTGAAGCTTTCTTT. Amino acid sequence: CASSTTGIVTEAFF.

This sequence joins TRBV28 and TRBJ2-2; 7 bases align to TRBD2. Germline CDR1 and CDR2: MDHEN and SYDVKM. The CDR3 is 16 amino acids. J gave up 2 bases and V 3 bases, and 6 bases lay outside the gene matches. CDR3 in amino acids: CASSFWGDYNTGELFF. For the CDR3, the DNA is TGTGCCAGCAGTTTCTGGGGGGACTATAACACCGGGGAGCTGTTTTTT.

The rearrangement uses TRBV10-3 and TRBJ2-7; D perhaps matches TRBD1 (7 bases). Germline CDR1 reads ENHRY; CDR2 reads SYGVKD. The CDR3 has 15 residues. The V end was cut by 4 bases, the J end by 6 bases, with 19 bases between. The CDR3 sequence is CAISARVEGAIEQYF. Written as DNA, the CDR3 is TGTGCCATCAGTGCAAGGGTGGAGGGGGCCATCGAGCAGTACTTC.

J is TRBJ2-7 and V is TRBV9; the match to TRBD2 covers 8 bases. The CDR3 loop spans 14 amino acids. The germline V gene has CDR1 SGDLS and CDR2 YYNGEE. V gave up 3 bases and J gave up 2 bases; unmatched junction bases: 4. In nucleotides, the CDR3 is TGTGCCAGCAGCGGGGGAGCGGGAGCCTACGAGCAGTACTTC. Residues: CASSGGAGAYEQYF.

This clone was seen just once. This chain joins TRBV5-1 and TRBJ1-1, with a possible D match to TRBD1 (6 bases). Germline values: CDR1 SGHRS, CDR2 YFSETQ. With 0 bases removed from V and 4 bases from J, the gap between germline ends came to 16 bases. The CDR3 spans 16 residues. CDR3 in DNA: TGCGCCAGCAGCTTGGAAGGGGGGGTAGTGTCCACTGAAGCTTTCTTT. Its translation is CASSLEGGVVSTEAFF.

The CDR3 loop reads CASSLEQGPEAFF. DNA for the CDR3: TGTGCCAGCAGCTTGGAACAGGGCCCTGAAGCTTTCTTT. The V gene is TRBV5-6, the J gene TRBJ1-1; tentatively, D is TRBD1 (6 bases). The CDR3 sequence is 13 residues long. Trimming shortened V by 0 bases and J by 6 bases, and 9 bases separated the two germline ends. Germline CDR1 is SGHDT and CDR2 is YYEEEE.

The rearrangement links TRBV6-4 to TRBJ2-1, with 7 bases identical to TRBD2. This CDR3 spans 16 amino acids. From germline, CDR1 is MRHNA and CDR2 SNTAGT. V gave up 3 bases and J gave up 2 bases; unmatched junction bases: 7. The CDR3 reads CASSESGGSPYNEQFF. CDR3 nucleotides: TGTGCCAGCAGTGAATCCGGCGGGAGCCCCTACAATGAGCAGTTCTTC.

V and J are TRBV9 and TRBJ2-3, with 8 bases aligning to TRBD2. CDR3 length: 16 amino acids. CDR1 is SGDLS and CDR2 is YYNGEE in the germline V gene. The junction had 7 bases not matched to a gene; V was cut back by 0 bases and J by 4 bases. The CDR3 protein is CASSVDPGGPSDTQYF. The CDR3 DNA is TGTGCCAGCAGCGTAGACCCGGGAGGGCCCTCAGATACGCAGTATTTT. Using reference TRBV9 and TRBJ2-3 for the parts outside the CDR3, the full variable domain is DSGVTQTPKHLITATGQRVTLRCSPRSGDLSVYWYQQSLDQGLQFLIQYYNGEERAKGNILERFSAQQFPDLHSELNLSSLELGDSALYFCASSVDPGGPSDTQYFGPGTRLTVL.

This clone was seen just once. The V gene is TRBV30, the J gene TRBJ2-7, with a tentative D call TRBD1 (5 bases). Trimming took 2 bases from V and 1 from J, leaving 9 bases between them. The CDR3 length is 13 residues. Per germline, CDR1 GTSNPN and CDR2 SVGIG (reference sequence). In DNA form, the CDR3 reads TGTGCCTGGAGTAACAGACAGTCCTACGAGCAGTACTTC. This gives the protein CAWSNRQSYEQYF. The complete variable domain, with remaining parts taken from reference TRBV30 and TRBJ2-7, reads SQTIHQWPATLVQPVGSPLSLECTVEGTSNPNLYWYRQAAGRGLQLLFYSVGIGQISSEVPQNLSASRPQDRQFILSSKKLLLSDSGFYLCAWSNRQSYEQYFGPGTRLTVT.

The CDR3 spells CAWNVDDSYEQYF. CDR3 DNA sequence: TGTGCCTGGAATGTGGATGACTCTTACGAGCAGTACTTC. The chain links TRBV30 to TRBJ2-7; D remains ambiguous. Trimming took off 4 bases at V and 4 bases at J, with 14 bases between the two ends. CDR1 GTSNPN and CDR2 SVGIG come from the germline V gene (reference sequence). The CDR3 spans 13 residues. Full variable domain (remainder filled in from reference TRBV30 and TRBJ2-7): SQTIHQWPATLVQPVGSPLSLECTVEGTSNPNLYWYRQAAGRGLQLLFYSVGIGQISSEVPQNLSASRPQDRQFILSSKKLLLSDSGFYLCAWNVDDSYEQYFGPGTRLTVT.

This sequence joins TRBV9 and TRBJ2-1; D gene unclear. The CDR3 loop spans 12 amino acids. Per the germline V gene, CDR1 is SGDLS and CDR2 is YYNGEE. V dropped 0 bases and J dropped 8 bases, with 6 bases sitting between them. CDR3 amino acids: CASSVDQDEQFF. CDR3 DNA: TGTGCCAGCAGCGTAGACCAGGATGAGCAGTTCTTC.

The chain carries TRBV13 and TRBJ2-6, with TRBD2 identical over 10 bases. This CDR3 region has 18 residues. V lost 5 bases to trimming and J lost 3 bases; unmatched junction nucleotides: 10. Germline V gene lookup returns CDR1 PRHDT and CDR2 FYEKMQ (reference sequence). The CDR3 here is CASSRGLAAPFGANVLTF. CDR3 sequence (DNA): TGTGCCAGCAGCCGTGGACTAGCGGCACCGTTTGGGGCCAACGTCCTGACTTTC.

The CDR3 DNA reads as TGTGCCATCTCAGGGTTCGGTACCGGGGAGCTGTTTTTT. This sequence encodes CAISGFGTGELFF. This sequence joins TRBV10-3 and TRBJ2-2; D might be TRBD1 (5 bases). The CDR3 spans 13 residues. Trimming cost V 8 bases and J 5 bases, with 12 bases left between them. Germline loops: CDR1 ENHRY, CDR2 SYGVKD.

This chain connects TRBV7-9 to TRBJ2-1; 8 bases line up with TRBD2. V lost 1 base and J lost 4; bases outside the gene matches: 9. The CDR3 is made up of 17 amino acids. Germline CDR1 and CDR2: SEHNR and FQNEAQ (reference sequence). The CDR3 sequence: CASSLEAGSGEYNEQFF. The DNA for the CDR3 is TGTGCCAGCAGCTTAGAGGCTGGTAGCGGGGAATACAATGAGCAGTTCTTC. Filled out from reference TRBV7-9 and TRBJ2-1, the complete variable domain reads DTGVSQNPRHKITKRGQNVTFRCDPISEHNRLYWYRQTLGQGPEFLTYFQNEAQLEKSRLLSDRFSAERPKGSFSTLEIQRTEQGDSAMYLCASSLEAGSGEYNEQFFGPGTRLTVL.

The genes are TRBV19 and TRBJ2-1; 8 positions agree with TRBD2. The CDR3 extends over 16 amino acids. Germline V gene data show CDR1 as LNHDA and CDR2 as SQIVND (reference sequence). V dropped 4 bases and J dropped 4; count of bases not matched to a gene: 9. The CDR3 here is CASSTDGVAGYNEQFF. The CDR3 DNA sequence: TGTGCCAGTAGTACCGACGGGGTAGCGGGGTACAATGAGCAGTTCTTC.

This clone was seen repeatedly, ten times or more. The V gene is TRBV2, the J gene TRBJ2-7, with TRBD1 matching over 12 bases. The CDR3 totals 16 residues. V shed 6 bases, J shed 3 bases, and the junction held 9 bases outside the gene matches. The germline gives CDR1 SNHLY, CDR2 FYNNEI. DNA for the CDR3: TGTGCCAGCAGCGCAACAGGGACAGGGGGCTTCTACGAGCAGTACTTC. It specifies CASSATGTGGFYEQYF.

In DNA, the CDR3 is TGTGCCAGCTCCCGCGGGCTCGTTAACACCGGGGAGCTGTTTTTT. Its translation is CASSRGLVNTGELFF. The rearrangement links TRBV18 to TRBJ2-2, with D possibly being TRBD2 (5 bases). Deletions cut 6 bases from V and 2 bases from J, with 13 bases between. This CDR3 region has 15 residues. Germline assignment: CDR1 KGHSH and CDR2 LQKENI.